Listed here is a single TCR beta chain. Its antigen is unknown. The Oncomine TCR Beta short-read assay was applied to DNA of cultured CD4+ T cells. The source of extracted genomic DNA was cultured CD4+ T cells. From the PCR reads, TCRdb called clonotypes with MiXCR, one entry per CDR3 protein. Of under 20,000 distinct CDR3 sequences in the sample, 55% to 85% were seen once. As to treatment: approximately 9-day PBMC culture with coronavirus spike peptide pools or control peptides (ViraFEST assay). Antigen-specific T cells were expanded with peptide pools by ViraFEST, and TCRs were then sequenced. This sample is drawn from a study of vaccination and CD4 T cells after COVID-19. The CDR3 covers 16 residues. Germline V gives CDR1 SGHTS, CDR2 YDEGEE. Trimming cost V 3 bases and J 1 base, with 16 bases left between them.

The receptor was derived from a human donor who had recovered from COVID-19. The chain links TRBV5-8 to TRBJ1-1, with D unresolved. Sequencing was done on a sample of CD4+ T cells from blood, cultured in vitro. The CDR3 DNA sequence: TGTGCCAGCAGCTCTTGGACCCCCTGGGGGAACACTGAAGCTTTCTTT. Translating it yields CASSSWTPWGNTEAFF.